This paragraph reports one T cell receptor beta chain. Sequencing was performed with immunoSEQ multiplex PCR; in TCRdb, only in-frame clones are kept and a portion is missing. In the table there are 150,000 to 200,000 clones, 91% of which are singletons. The data derive from a study of control samples from healthy donors and cancer patients. V dropped 1 base and J dropped 3 bases, with 12 bases sitting between them. Germline CDR1 reads SEHNR; CDR2 reads FQNEAQ (reference sequence). The CDR3 loop spans 15 amino acids. This receptor was taken from a woman aged 30 to 39 in good health. The chain is built from TRBV7-9 and TRBJ1-1; possibly TRBD1 for D (5 bases). Sequencing was done on a sample of blood. The CDR3 spells CASSLGMGRDTEAFF. In DNA form, the CDR3 reads TGTGCCAGCAGCTTAGGAATGGGCAGGGACACTGAAGCTTTCTTT.